The present TCR beta chain was sequenced within a study of cytomegalovirus exposure and HLA in healthy donors. Overall study context: Clustering assigned approximately 78% of the approximately 400 genotyped donors to the Caucasian-associated ancestry cluster. Study results and caveats: It was taken for granted in presence/absence analyses that sequencing depth across donors was roughly uniform.

Worth noting for this clone: The antigen is not known.

Unmatched junction bases numbered 8, after V lost 5 bases and J lost 3 bases. The CDR3 length is 16 residues. CDR1 and CDR2 (germline): LNHDA, SQIVND (reference sequence). The PCR contained 60 Vbeta and 13 Jbeta primers. TCRdb's copy holds only in-frame clones and misses some; the assay was immunoSEQ multiplex PCR. Among some 100,000 clones listed, roughly three quarters were seen once. This receptor was obtained from a man aged 50 to 60 in good health and CMV-seropositive. This chain connects TRBV19 to TRBJ2-1; 9 nucleotides align to TRBD1. Sequences were obtained from PBMCs. The DNA for the CDR3 is TGTGCCAGTAGTTCAATACAGGGGGCCGTCTACAATGAGCAGTTCTTC. This codes for CASSSIQGAVYNEQFF.